The T cell receptor beta chain described here comes from a study of cytomegalovirus exposure and HLA in healthy donors. Overall study findings and caveats: Later analysis revealed greater clonal expansion in HLA-associated TCR beta chains than in equally common others. Available immune exposure information was restricted to CMV serostatus only. In vitro testing confirmed a few CMV-associated chains as specific for CMV antigens.

This clone appeared a few times. The antigen remains undetermined. A multiplex PCR was run with 60 Vbeta primers and 13 Jbeta primers. The data were produced by immunoSEQ multiplex PCR, yet TCRdb's version contains in-frame clones alone and is incomplete. The table lists about 93,000 clones, 60% to 85% of them singletons. V gave up 8 bases and J gave up 6 bases; unmatched junction bases: 11. The CDR3 is 15 amino acids. The germline V gene has CDR1 MNHNS and CDR2 SASEGT. Donors were nominally healthy when sampled, though unrecorded immune exposures were likely. This TCR was sampled from a boy aged 10-17 years in good health and CMV-seronegative. Input material: PBMCs. This chain links TRBV6-1 with TRBJ1-5; the match to TRBD1 covers 9 bases. The CDR3 loop is CASHGQGMISQPQHF. The CDR3 region has the DNA TGTGCCAGCCACGGACAGGGGATGATAAGTCAGCCCCAGCATTTT.